This is a list of T cell receptor beta chains from one sample in a study of blood T cells in healthy people across ages. TCRdb used MiXCR to reprocess the 5' RACE reads, holding one entry per CDR3 protein. The repertoire holds approximately 780,000 distinct CDR3 sequences, with around 24% as singletons. The same data also contributed to another study, on T cells of mothers and their children.

Sequenced material: blood. These receptors originate from a boy younger than 18 in good health. Both conserved end residues are trimmed from each CDR3. The order of the fields is CDR3 length, J gene, clone size, V gene, CDR3 protein. Size values are once, few and many counts, or a class for expanded clones, and some rows have none.

length: 11; J: TRBJ2-3; size: NA; V: TRBV10-3; CDR3: AINTGSTDTQY
length: 12; J: TRBJ2-7; size: NA; V: TRBV9; CDR3: ASSVGTGKYEQY
length: 11; J: TRBJ2-1; size: few; V: TRBV11-2; CDR3: ASSPPLTSEQF
length: 14; J: TRBJ2-5; size: NA; V: TRBV7-2; CDR3: ASSSLLAGYQETQY
length: 12; J: TRBJ1-1; size: NA; V: TRBV19; CDR3: ASTLGQGNTEAF
length: 14; J: TRBJ2-7; size: NA; V: TRBV2; CDR3: ASSEGERGGRGTQY
length: 12; J: TRBJ2-2; size: NA; V: TRBV6-5; CDR3: ASSYSTDPGELF
length: 14; J: TRBJ1-1; size: NA; V: TRBV12-3/TRBV12-4; CDR3: ASSRPPGQGVTEAF
length: 12; J: TRBJ2-4; size: NA; V: TRBV20-1; CDR3: SARGHQAKNIQY
length: 13; J: TRBJ1-2; size: few; V: TRBV7-9; CDR3: ASSPRDTHNYGYT
length: 17; J: TRBJ1-5; size: NA; V: TRBV7-8; CDR3: ASSLVLRGPEYNNQPQH
length: 14; J: TRBJ1-3; size: few; V: TRBV2; CDR3: ASSGGQGISGNTIY
length: 13; J: TRBJ2-7; size: NA; V: TRBV20-1; CDR3: SASSTEDRGYEQY
length: 14; J: TRBJ2-2; size: NA; V: TRBV2; CDR3: ASSLVGLSNTGELF
length: 12; J: TRBJ2-2; size: NA; V: TRBV6-5; CDR3: ASYGGDGTGELF
length: 15; J: TRBJ2-5; size: few; V: TRBV14; CDR3: ASSQDRRGAVRETQY
length: 9; J: TRBJ2-5; size: NA; V: TRBV2; CDR3: ASGAQKTQY
length: 14; J: NA; size: few; V: TRBV28; CDR3: ASSDYAGNPRGTQY
length: 9; J: TRBJ1-1; size: NA; V: TRBV18; CDR3: ASSPQTEAF
length: 13; J: TRBJ2-5; size: few; V: TRBV20-1; CDR3: SATKLGQGEETQY
length: 14; J: TRBJ1-4; size: NA; V: TRBV9; CDR3: ASSVSGGQANEKLF
length: 13; J: TRBJ2-2; size: NA; V: TRBV20-1; CDR3: SAFRRQGNTGELF
length: 14; J: TRBJ2-5; size: NA; V: TRBV12-3/TRBV12-4; CDR3: ASSLGKGMNQETQY
length: 11; J: TRBJ1-2; size: few; V: TRBV2; CDR3: ASNRVPNYGYT
length: 11; J: TRBJ2-5; size: few; V: TRBV12-3/TRBV12-4; CDR3: ASRLPGRETQY
length: 12; J: TRBJ2-5; size: NA; V: TRBV5-1; CDR3: ASSRLAGSETQY
length: 13; J: TRBJ2-5; size: NA; V: TRBV7-3; CDR3: ASSSFAGPRQAQY
length: 13; J: TRBJ2-2; size: NA; V: TRBV6-1; CDR3: ASSRDNYNTGELF
length: 13; J: NA; size: NA; V: TRBV27; CDR3: ASSSYLQGIDEQY
length: 13; J: TRBJ1-6; size: NA; V: TRBV14; CDR3: ASSQEQGGYSPLH
length: 15; J: TRBJ2-3; size: NA; V: TRBV5-8; CDR3: ASRPRQTTGGTDTQY
length: 12; J: TRBJ2-5; size: NA; V: TRBV2; CDR3: ASSEVSVKETQY
length: 10; J: TRBJ2-2; size: NA; V: TRBV12-3/TRBV12-4; CDR3: ASSWTSGELF
length: 13; J: TRBJ2-5; size: few; V: TRBV9; CDR3: ASSVYGGGEETQY
length: 10; J: TRBJ2-5; size: many; V: TRBV2; CDR3: ASTAIQETQY
length: 14; J: TRBJ1-6; size: NA; V: TRBV6-5; CDR3: ASSYSIRGESSPLH
length: 13; J: TRBJ1-4; size: NA; V: TRBV10-3; CDR3: AISVSRDRNEKLF
length: 13; J: TRBJ2-3; size: few; V: TRBV5-1; CDR3: ASRSQGAPRDTQY
length: 11; J: TRBJ2-6; size: NA; V: TRBV20-1; CDR3: SAGRTGVNVLT
length: 11; J: TRBJ1-2; size: few; V: TRBV7-9; CDR3: ASSSTVSHAHT
length: 14; J: TRBJ2-7; size: NA; V: TRBV29-1; CDR3: SVGSRLEGDINEQY
length: 10; J: NA; size: few; V: TRBV29-1; CDR3: SVEEASYEQY
length: 12; J: TRBJ1-4; size: many; V: TRBV7-9; CDR3: ASSQGGTNEKLF